This record looks at one TCR beta chain sequence and its context. Its specificity is not known. Sequenced by immunoSEQ multiplex PCR; TCRdb stores in-frame clones only, minus some. Of some 40,000 clones in the sample, about nine tenths are singletons; the top ten hold 29%. The germline V and J ends were trimmed by 4 bases and 1 base, with 8 bases remaining between them. CDR1 and CDR2 from the germline V gene are MNHEY and SVGAGI. CDR3 length: 15 residues. This sample is drawn from a study of OX40 agonist ivuxolimab in advanced cancers. General study points: Some of the nonresponding patients also showed low levels of normalized T-cell clonal expansion.

The clonotype originates from an adult with an advanced solid tumor such as melanoma, head and neck, liver or kidney cancer. The V call is TRBV6-5, the J call TRBJ2-6, with a tentative D call TRBD2 (5 bases). The sample was CD4+ or CD8+ T cells sorted from blood, taken in a trial of the OX40 agonist ivuxolimab. CDR3 bases: TGTGCCAGCAGTTCACTAGTATCTGGGGCCAACGTCCTGACTTTC. It yields the protein CASSSLVSGANVLTF.